These 23 T cell receptor beta chains share one sample of origin, sequenced in a study of T cell clonality in common variable immunodeficiency. Assay used: immunoSEQ multiplex PCR; TCRdb lists only in-frame clones, some missing. The table records around 47,000 clones without singletons, the ten largest covering just over 2%. Material: peripheral blood mononuclear cells. The receptors shown here come from a person aged 18 to 75 in good health.

The sample holds many counts of this clone. The observed sequence ends 3 residues before the CDR3 terminus, with the missing tail filled in from the germline J gene. The chain uses TRBV7-3 and TRBJ2-7, with D maybe TRBD2 (7 bases). Germline lookup yields CDR1 SGHTA and CDR2 FQGTGA. The CDR3 has 13 amino acids. V was clipped by 5 bases and J by 6 bases, with 14 bases between them. Here the CDR3 reads CASSPRGGGEQYF. The covered CDR3 bases are TGTGCCAGCAGCCCCCGGGGAGGGGGCGAG.

Comments on this clone: The observed sequence ends 3 residues before the CDR3 terminus, with the missing tail filled in from the germline J gene. This rearrangement joins TRBV7-7 to TRBJ2-7; TRBD2 might be the D (6 bases). The V end lost 1 base, the J end lost 3 bases, and 7 bases lay between the germline ends. The CDR3 spans 13 residues. From germline, CDR1 is SSHAT and CDR2 FNYEAQ (reference sequence). CDR3 in amino acids: CASSLGRGYEQYF. The CDR3 DNA, read in part, is TGTGCCAGCAGCTTAGGGAGGGGCTACGAG.

This clone was seen many times. Read coverage stops 3 residues before the CDR3 terminus; the germline J gene supplies the remainder. The J gene is TRBJ2-7, the V gene TRBV28; 7 bases are shared with TRBD2. Looked up from germline, CDR1 is MDHEN and CDR2 is SYDVKM. The trim removed 10 bases at V and 0 bases at J, leaving 6 bases unmatched. The CDR3 is 13 residues long. CDR3 DNA, as far as it was read: TGTGCCATCTCCGGGACTAACTCCTACGAG. Protein sequence: CAISGTNSYE. The whole CDR3 reads CAISGTNSYEQYF.

This clone came up many times. The read terminates 3 residues ahead of where the CDR3 ends, so the germline J gene completes it. The chain links TRBV19 to TRBJ1-2; TRBD1 aligns across 9 bases. V lost 7 bases, J lost 5 bases, and 11 bases stayed unmatched. The CDR3 covers 15 residues. Looked up from germline, CDR1 is LNHDA and CDR2 is SQIVND (reference sequence). This CDR3 reads CASTSQQGADYGYTF. The covered CDR3 bases are TGTGCCAGTACCTCTCAACAGGGGGCGGATTATGGC.

About this clone: Read data end 3 residues before the CDR3 end; the end is taken from the germline J gene. The rearrangement uses TRBV11-3 and TRBJ1-1; maybe TRBD1 (6 bases). Trimming pared 4 bases from V and 1 base from J, leaving 7 bases between. This CDR3 contains 13 residues. Germline CDR1 is SGHNT and CDR2 is YENEEA. CDR3 sequence: CASSWTANTEAFF. CDR3 bases read: TGTGCCAGCAGCTGGACAGCGAACACTGAA.

This clone was recorded many times. The read terminates 3 residues before the CDR3 end, so the remaining end is supplied by the germline J gene. The chain carries TRBV2 and TRBJ2-3, with 7 bases fitting TRBD1. This CDR3 region has 14 residues. With 7 bases clipped from V and 6 bases from J, the junction kept 10 bases outside the gene matches. Germline lookup yields CDR1 SNHLY and CDR2 FYNNEI. The CDR3: CASKTGQGLDTQYF. The part of the CDR3 DNA that was read is TGTGCCAGCAAGACAGGGCAGGGATTGGATACG.

This clone was observed many times. Read sequence stops 3 residues before the CDR3 end, and the germline J gene provides the missing end. V usage is TRBV7-2 and J usage is TRBJ2-5; possible D gene TRBD1, 6 bases. The CDR3 contains 14 residues. Trimming removed 5 bases from V and 4 bases from J, with 14 bases in between. Germline values: CDR1 SGHTA, CDR2 FQGNSA. CDR3 in amino acids: CASSKQGVVETQYF. The sequenced CDR3 bases are TGTGCCAGCAGCAAACAGGGAGTGGTAGAGACC.

On this clone: The DNA ends 3 residues before the CDR3 does, and the rest of the CDR3 is filled in from the germline J gene. The chain joins TRBV20-1 to TRBJ2-1, with 10 bases that match TRBD2. The CDR3 is 16 residues long. With 5 bases clipped from V and 6 bases from J, the junction kept 13 bases outside the gene matches. Germline V gene lookup returns CDR1 DFQATT and CDR2 SNEGSKA (reference sequence). CDR3 DNA (partial): TGCAGTGCTCCTCACCTACCTAGCGGGAGTGGCAATGAG. This translates into CSAPHLPSGSGNE. The complete CDR3 reads CSAPHLPSGSGNEQFF.

This clone showed up many times. The CDR3 goes on 3 residues after the read ends, and that part is filled in from the germline J gene. The V call is TRBV6-4, the J call TRBJ2-1; 7 bases match TRBD1. V shed 2 bases, J shed 4 bases, and the junction held 5 bases outside the gene matches. The CDR3 spans 15 residues. Germline lookup yields CDR1 MRHNA and CDR2 SNTAGT. CDR3 DNA, as far as it was read: TGTGCCAGCAGTGACACAGACAGGGATTACAATGAG. Translation gives CASSDTDRDYNE. The CDR3 reads in full as CASSDTDRDYNEQFF.

Comment on this clone: The read halts 3 residues ahead of the CDR3 end, with the missing end drawn from the germline J gene. This sequence joins TRBV7-9 and TRBJ2-7; 10 nucleotides align to TRBD1. J lost 5 bases, V lost 5 bases, and 6 bases had no gene match. Germline lookup yields CDR1 SEHNR and CDR2 FQNEAQ (reference sequence). The CDR3 loop spans 14 amino acids. The CDR3 sequence: CASSPGQGRDEQYF. The sequenced part of the CDR3 DNA is TGTGCCAGCAGCCCGGGACAGGGGAGGGACGAG. The entire variable domain, with the rest obtained from reference TRBV7-9 and TRBJ2-7, is as follows: DTGVSQNPRHKITKRGQNVTFRCDPISEHNRLYWYRQTLGQGPEFLTYFQNEAQLEKSRLLSDRFSAERPKGSFSTLEIQRTEQGDSAMYLCASSPGQGRDEQYFGPGTRLTVT.

This clone was detected ten times or more. The CDR3 is cut off 3 residues early in the read; its end comes from the germline J gene. J is TRBJ2-3 and V is TRBV11-3, with 7 bases that match TRBD2. This CDR3 region has 14 residues. Germline V gives CDR1 SGHNT, CDR2 YENEEA. Trimming at V came to 1 base and at J to 4 bases, leaving 2 bases not matched to a gene. The part of the CDR3 DNA that was read is TGTGCCAGCAGCTTAGTTCGGGGGGCAGATACG. Its translation is CASSLVRGADT. The full-length CDR3 reads as CASSLVRGADTQYF.

Remarks on this clone: The CDR3 end is not reached by the read, which stops 3 residues before it; the germline J gene fills it in. V usage is TRBV6-1 and J usage is TRBJ2-1, with TRBD2 matching over 9 bases. The CDR3 runs 16 residues. Germline V CDR1 and CDR2: MNHNS, SASEGT. Unmatched junction bases numbered 6, after V lost 0 bases and J lost 6 bases. CDR3 sequence: CASSEAPGLASNEQFF. Incomplete CDR3 DNA: TGTGCCAGCAGTGAAGCTCCGGGACTAGCCTCCAATGAG.

This clone was observed at least ten times. From the germline J gene comes the end of the CDR3, since the read stops 3 residues before it. This chain links TRBV7-2 with TRBJ2-7, with 9 nucleotides matching TRBD1. The germline V gene encodes CDR1 SGHTA and CDR2 FQGNSA. The CDR3 length is 15 residues. V trimming: 4 bases; J trimming: 5 bases; junction bases outside the gene matches: 9. CDR3 region: CASSSWTGDTNEQYF. The CDR3 DNA, read in part, is TGTGCCAGCAGCTCTTGGACAGGGGACACTAACGAG. The whole variable domain, remainder taken from reference TRBV7-2 and TRBJ2-7, is GAGVSQSPSNKVTEKGKDVELRCDPISGHTALYWYRQSLGQGLEFLIYFQGNSAPDKSGLPSDRFSAERTGGSVSTLTIQRTQQEDSAVYLCASSSWTGDTNEQYFGPGTRLTVT.

The table lists this clone with many counts. The CDR3 is cut off 3 residues early in the read; its end comes from the germline J gene. The chain recombines TRBV5-1 with TRBJ2-5; 11 bases are a match to TRBD2. This CDR3 is 15 amino acids long. In germline, CDR1 is SGHRS, CDR2 YFSETQ. The trim removed 4 bases at V and 2 bases at J, leaving 4 bases unmatched. Incomplete CDR3 DNA: TGCGCCAGCAGCCAGACTAGCGGGGCACAAGAGACC. Amino acid sequence: CASSQTSGAQET. The full CDR3 sequence reads CASSQTSGAQETQYF.

This clone was recorded at least ten times. The read terminates 3 residues before the CDR3 end, so the remaining end is supplied by the germline J gene. The V and J genes are TRBV23-1 and TRBJ2-3; 7 nucleotides align to TRBD1. TRBV23-1 is identified as an open reading frame with a role that is uncertain. The CDR3 is 14 amino acids. With V trimmed by 9 bases and J by 4 bases, 10 bases remained unmatched. CDR3 DNA, as far as it was read: TGCGCCAGATTCGACAGGGTGAGTCCAGATACG. Amino acids: CARFDRVSPDT. In full, the CDR3 is CARFDRVSPDTQYF.

This clone was detected many times. The sequenced fragment ends 3 residues before the CDR3 boundary, so the rest is inferred from the germline J gene. The chain couples TRBV20-1 to TRBJ2-2, with D uncertain. The CDR3 sequence is 15 residues long. CDR1 and CDR2 (germline): DFQATT, SNEGSKA (reference sequence). V lost 3 bases and J lost 3, with 14 bases in between. The CDR3 sequence is CSASHDLADTGELFF. The part of the CDR3 DNA that was read is TGCAGTGCTAGTCACGACCTGGCGGACACCGGGGAG.

With respect to this clone: The sequenced fragment ends 3 residues before the CDR3 boundary, so the rest is inferred from the germline J gene. The chain couples TRBV5-1 to TRBJ2-7; D call uncertain. The CDR3 consists of 13 residues. V shed 2 bases and J shed 3 bases, with 9 bases lying between them. Germline V gene lookup returns CDR1 SGHRS and CDR2 YFSETQ. The CDR3 spells CASSFTSFYEQYF. The CDR3 DNA, read in part, is TGCGCCAGCAGCTTTACAAGTTTCTACGAG. Drawing the rest from reference TRBV5-1 and TRBJ2-7, the complete variable domain is KAGVTQTPRYLIKTRGQQVTLSCSPISGHRSVSWYQQTPGQGLQFLFEYFSETQRNKGNFPGRFSGRQFSNSRSEMNVSTLELGDSALYLCASSFTSFYEQYFGPGTRLTVT.

This clone was counted many times. The read ends 3 residues shy of where the CDR3 ends; the end is completed using the germline J gene. The rearrangement links TRBV6-1 to TRBJ2-1, with TRBD2 identical over 13 bases. Germline CDR1 and CDR2: MNHNS and SASEGT. The V segment lost 8 bases and the J segment 5 bases; nucleotides outside the gene matches: 9. The CDR3 has 16 amino acids. The DNA read from the CDR3 is TGTGCCAGCCGTGCAGGACTAGCGGGGGACAACAATGAG. Translated: CASRAGLAGDNNE. The whole CDR3 is CASRAGLAGDNNEQFF.

This clone was observed many times. The CDR3 end lies 3 residues beyond the end of the read and is filled in from the germline J gene. This chain joins TRBV6-1 and TRBJ2-7; D remains unclear. The germline V gene encodes CDR1 MNHNS and CDR2 SASEGT. This CDR3 has 14 residues. The germline V and J ends were trimmed by 1 base and 2 bases, with 9 bases remaining between them. The covered CDR3 bases are TGTGCCAGCAGTGAAGGGCCGAACGCCTACGAG. Protein sequence: CASSEGPNAYE. The whole CDR3 protein reads CASSEGPNAYEQYF.

At least ten counts were recorded for this clone. The read ends 3 residues before the CDR3 terminus; that terminus is restored from the germline J gene. The chain recombines TRBV5-1 with TRBJ1-6; 7 bases are shared with TRBD1. This CDR3 has 16 residues. The V gene end was trimmed by 4 bases and the J gene end by 9 bases; junction bases not matched to a gene: 13. In germline, CDR1 is SGHRS, CDR2 YFSETQ. The CDR3 spells CASSPTPGQKGSPLHF. The CDR3 bases that were read are TGCGCCAGCAGCCCGACCCCGGGACAGAAAGGTTCACCC.

This clone was seen only a few times. The read gets to within 3 residues of the CDR3 end, and the germline J gene fills in the rest. The J gene is TRBJ1-1, the V gene TRBV5-1; D is uncertain. V shed 0 bases and J shed 0 bases, with 6 bases lying between them. Germline lookup yields CDR1 SGHRS and CDR2 YFSETQ. This CDR3 is built from 14 residues. The CDR3 protein is CASSLVQVNTEAFF. The part of the CDR3 DNA that was read is TGCGCCAGCAGCTTGGTCCAGGTGAACACTGAA. The full variable domain, completed using reference TRBV5-1 and TRBJ1-1, is KAGVTQTPRYLIKTRGQQVTLSCSPISGHRSVSWYQQTPGQGLQFLFEYFSETQRNKGNFPGRFSGRQFSNSRSEMNVSTLELGDSALYLCASSLVQVNTEAFFGQGTRLTVV.

This clone was recorded many times. With the read ending 3 residues before the CDR3 end, the germline J gene is used to fill in that end. The V and J genes are TRBV20-1 and TRBJ2-5, with a possible D match to TRBD2 (7 bases). Germline loops: CDR1 DFQATT, CDR2 SNEGSKA (reference sequence). Trimming removed 5 bases at V and 5 bases at J, with 18 bases between. CDR3 length equals 14 residues. The DNA read from the CDR3 is TGCAGTGCTCCACTTCGGCGGGGGCGGGAGACC. Translating it yields CSAPLRRGRET. Given in full, the CDR3 is CSAPLRRGRETQYF.

This clone appeared many times. The read ends 3 residues before the CDR3 terminus; that terminus is restored from the germline J gene. The J gene is TRBJ2-2, the V gene TRBV14; 8 positions match TRBD1. This CDR3 region has 15 residues. Per the germline V gene, CDR1 is SGHDN and CDR2 is FVKESK. The J segment lost 6 bases and the V segment lost 2 bases, leaving 5 bases of the junction unmatched. The covered CDR3 bases are TGTGCCAGCAGCCAATATGGACAGGGCGCCGGGGAG. Translated: CASSQYGQGAGE. The complete CDR3 sequence is CASSQYGQGAGELFF.